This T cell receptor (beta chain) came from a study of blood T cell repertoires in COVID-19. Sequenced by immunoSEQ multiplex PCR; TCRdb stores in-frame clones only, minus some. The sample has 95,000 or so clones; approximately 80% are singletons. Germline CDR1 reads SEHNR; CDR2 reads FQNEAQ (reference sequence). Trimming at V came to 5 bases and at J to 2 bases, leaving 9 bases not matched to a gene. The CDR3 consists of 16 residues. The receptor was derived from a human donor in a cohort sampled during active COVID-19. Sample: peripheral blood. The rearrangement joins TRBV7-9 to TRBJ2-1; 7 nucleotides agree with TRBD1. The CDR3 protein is CASSPRGQLPYNEQFF. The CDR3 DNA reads TGTGCCAGCAGCCCTAGGGGACAGTTACCCTACAATGAGCAGTTCTTC.